Below are 31 T cell receptor beta chains sequenced from a single sample in a study of T cells in Graves' hyperthyroidism and ophthalmopathy. Regions amplified from RNA transcripts were the TCR beta CDR3 regions. Using the HTBI primer set, a first-round RT-PCR was run on the TCR CDR3. TCRdb re-derived calls from the multiplex PCR reads in MiXCR, one entry per CDR3 protein. Of under 300,000 distinct CDR3 sequences in the sample, around 15% were seen once. Input material: blood. All receptors come from a woman between 50 and 59 years old with Graves' hyperthyroidism that later progressed to Graves' ophthalmopathy.

This clonotype has a count of ten or more. This chain's CDR3 is CASSYTTGVGAEAFF. The CDR3 DNA reads as TGTGCCAGCAGTTACACCACAGGGGTGGGCGCTGAAGCTTTCTTT. The chain combines TRBV6-1 with TRBJ1-1; TRBD1 aligns across 7 bases. Germline V gene data show CDR1 as MNHNS and CDR2 as SASEGT. The CDR3 has 15 amino acids. The V gene end was trimmed by 5 bases and the J gene end by 6 bases; junction bases not matched to a gene: 12.

This clonotype was recorded at least ten times. The chain joins TRBV2 to TRBJ2-1, with 10 bases lining up with TRBD2. Germline V gene sequence: CDR1 SNHLY, CDR2 FYNNEI. The CDR3 has 14 amino acids. V shed 6 bases and J 8 bases; nucleotides not matched to a gene: 7. In DNA form, the CDR3 reads TGTGCCAGCAGGGAGGTAGCGGGAGGCCATGAGCAGTTCTTC. Translation gives CASREVAGGHEQFF. Combining the CDR3 with reference TRBV2 and TRBJ2-1 gives the whole variable domain EPEVTQTPSHQVTQMGQEVILRCVPISNHLYFYWYRQILGQKVEFLVSFYNNEISEKSEIFDDQFSVERPDGSNFTLKIRSTKLEDSAMYFCASREVAGGHEQFFGPGTRLTVL.

Notes on this clonotype: A much larger clone is a single base away; this may be a read error. The chain carries TRBV6-2 or TRBV6-3 and TRBJ1-2; 7 bases align to TRBD1. CDR3 length: 12 residues. Germline-derived CDR1 and CDR2 are MNHEY and SVGEGT. The CDR3 coding sequence is TGTACCAGCAGGGGGGATGTCTATGGCTACACCTTC. Translation: CTSRGDVYGYTF.

In DNA, the CDR3 is TGTGCCACCAGCATTACAGCGGGAGGAACCGAGACCCAGTACTTC. Residues: CATSITAGGTETQYF. The chain uses TRBV15 and TRBJ2-5; 9 nucleotides match TRBD2. Germline V lookup: CDR1 LNHNV, CDR2 YYDKDF (reference sequence). This CDR3 is 15 amino acids long. V lost 4 bases and J lost 5; bases outside the gene matches: 8. Full variable domain (rest looked up from reference TRBV15 and TRBJ2-5): DAMVIQNPRYQVTQFGKPVTLSCSQTLNHNVMYWYQQKSSQAPKLLFHYYDKDFNNEADTPDNFQSRRPNTSFCFLDIRSPGLGDTAMYLCATSITAGGTETQYFGPGTRLLVL.

In its sample, this clonotype was seen many times. This chain uses TRBV2 with TRBJ2-1, with 8 bases matching TRBD1. Germline CDR1 reads SNHLY; CDR2 reads FYNNEI. The CDR3 runs 15 residues. V gave up 1 base and J gave up 4 bases; unmatched junction bases: 3. CDR3 amino acids: CASSEDRGVYNEQFF. The CDR3 nucleotides read TGTGCCAGCAGTGAAGACAGGGGGGTATACAATGAGCAGTTCTTC.

The chain employs TRBV6-2 or TRBV6-3 and TRBJ2-2; 7 nucleotides agree with TRBD2. V trimming: 5 bases; J trimming: 6 bases; junction bases outside the gene matches: 15. The CDR3 consists of 17 residues. CDR1 and CDR2 (germline): MNHEY, SVGEGT. The CDR3 DNA sequence: TGTGCCAGCAGTACCGGGACTACCGGGGAAACGTCCGGGGAGCTGTTTTTT. The encoded protein is CASSTGTTGETSGELFF.

This clonotype was seen ten or more times. J is TRBJ2-7 and V is TRBV28; D assignment may be TRBD1 or TRBD2 (5 bases each). This CDR3 contains 15 residues. Germline CDR1 reads MDHEN; CDR2 reads SYDVKM. The V end was cut by 5 bases, the J end by 6 bases, with 20 bases between. CDR3 region: CASSNYDTGQREQYF. DNA for the CDR3: TGTGCCAGCAGTAACTACGACACGGGGCAGCGCGAGCAGTACTTC. Full variable domain (remainder filled in from reference TRBV28 and TRBJ2-7): DVKVTQSSRYLVKRTGEKVFLECVQDMDHENMFWYRQDPGLGLRLIYFSYDVKMKEKGDIPEGYSVSREKKERFSLILESASTNQTSMYLCASSNYDTGQREQYFGPGTRLTVT.

This rearrangement joins TRBV25-1 to TRBJ2-3; 9 positions agree with TRBD2. This CDR3 comprises 17 residues. Germline CDR1 MGHDK, CDR2 SYGVNS. Germline trimming cut 0 bases from V and 4 bases from J; bases unmatched to any gene: 8. CDR3 in DNA: TGTGCCAGCAGTGAATATAGAGCGGGAGGACGCTCAGATACGCAGTATTTT. Its translation: CASSEYRAGGRSDTQYF.

In its sample, this clonotype was seen many times. V usage is TRBV2 and J usage is TRBJ2-3; TRBD1 aligns across 7 bases. The CDR3 sequence is 15 residues long. The J segment lost 4 bases and the V segment lost 6 bases, leaving 10 bases of the junction unmatched. CDR1 is SNHLY, CDR2 FYNNEI, per germline. The DNA of the CDR3 is TGTGCCAGCAGCGCCCAGACAGGGAGAGCAGATACGCAGTATTTT. The encoded protein is CASSAQTGRADTQYF.

This clonotype was counted many times. This chain uses TRBV7-8 with TRBJ1-5, with D perhaps TRBD1 (6 bases). The CDR3 is made up of 14 amino acids. The V end lost 1 base, the J end lost 3 bases, and 7 bases lay between the germline ends. CDR1 is SGHVS, CDR2 FQNEAQ, per germline. The CDR3 DNA sequence: TGTGCCAGCAGCTTAGACAGGGACAATCAGCCCCAGCATTTT. Amino acids: CASSLDRDNQPQHF. Combining the CDR3 with reference TRBV7-8 and TRBJ1-5 gives the whole variable domain GAGVSQSPRYKVAKRGQDVALRCDPISGHVSLFWYQQALGQGPEFLTYFQNEAQLDKSGLPSDRFFAERPEGSVSTLKIQRTQQEDSAVYLCASSLDRDNQPQHFGDGTRLSIL.

This clonotype was counted at least ten times. This chain connects TRBV6-1 to TRBJ2-3; 10 bases map to TRBD1. CDR1 is MNHNS, CDR2 SASEGT, per germline. V gave up 5 bases and J gave up 1 base; unmatched junction bases: 6. CDR3 size: 16 residues. This CDR3 reads CASSFTGTGGTDTQYF. CDR3 bases: TGTGCCAGCAGTTTCACCGGGACAGGGGGCACAGATACGCAGTATTTT.

In DNA, the CDR3 is TGTGCCAGCAGCTACAGGCATAGGACCGGGGAGCTGTTTTTT. As protein: CASSYRHRTGELFF. This sequence joins TRBV6-1 and TRBJ2-2; maybe TRBD1 (5 bases). The V gene lost 6 bases and the J gene lost 5 bases, with 13 bases spanning the gap. Germline V lookup: CDR1 MNHNS, CDR2 SASEGT. The CDR3 extends over 14 amino acids.

At least ten counts were recorded for this clonotype. The rearrangement joins TRBV28 to TRBJ1-1; D remains unclear. Germline V gene sequence: CDR1 MDHEN, CDR2 SYDVKM. The CDR3 loop spans 15 amino acids. V was cut by 7 bases and J by 2 bases, with 17 bases left in between. The CDR3, as DNA: TGTGCCAGCATTCCCACCGGGCTACCCAACACTGAAGCTTTCTTT. This gives the protein CASIPTGLPNTEAFF.

This clonotype was found many times. This rearrangement joins TRBV7-9 to TRBJ2-1; 9 bases are a match to TRBD1. V shed 4 bases and J 2 bases; nucleotides not matched to a gene: 6. CDR1 SEHNR and CDR2 FQNEAQ come from the germline V gene (reference sequence). The CDR3 runs 16 residues. For the CDR3, the DNA is TGTGCCAGCAGCTCCAACAGGGGGCCCACCTACAATGAGCAGTTCTTC. Protein: CASSSNRGPTYNEQFF. Together with reference TRBV7-9 and TRBJ2-1, the CDR3 gives the full variable domain: DTGVSQNPRHKITKRGQNVTFRCDPISEHNRLYWYRQTLGQGPEFLTYFQNEAQLEKSRLLSDRFSAERPKGSFSTLEIQRTEQGDSAMYLCASSSNRGPTYNEQFFGPGTRLTVL.

This clonotype was observed many times. V usage is TRBV7-2 and J usage is TRBJ2-5; D is ambiguous. CDR1 and CDR2 (germline): SGHTA, FQGNSA. The germline V and J ends were trimmed by 5 bases and 5 bases, with 9 bases remaining between them. The CDR3 has 12 amino acids. Written as DNA, the CDR3 is TGTGCCAGCAGCCCCCTCGTGGAGACCCAGTACTTC. Translated, it gives CASSPLVETQYF.

This clonotype showed up many times. The V gene is TRBV28, the J gene TRBJ1-2; 7 positions agree with TRBD1. There are 16 residues in the CDR3. Trimming at V came to 2 bases and at J to 4 bases, leaving 10 bases not matched to a gene. In germline, CDR1 is MDHEN, CDR2 SYDVKM. DNA for the CDR3: TGTGCCAGCAGTTTAAAAGGGGGCGCCGTCGCCTATGGCTACACCTTC. Residues: CASSLKGGAVAYGYTF.

The chain combines TRBV28 with TRBJ2-1; maybe TRBD1 (6 bases). There are 14 residues in the CDR3. Germline CDR1 and CDR2: MDHEN and SYDVKM. V lost 6 bases and J lost 10, with 19 bases in between. The CDR3 bases are TGTGCCAGCAGGGGAACCGGGACAACCTACGAGCAGTTCTTC. It yields the protein CASRGTGTTYEQFF.

This clonotype was picked up many times. CDR3 amino acids: CATRTGTGEYEQYF. CDR3 nucleotide sequence: TGTGCCACCAGAACCGGGACAGGGGAGTACGAGCAGTACTTC. J is TRBJ2-7 and V is TRBV11-2; 10 positions agree with TRBD1. Germline CDR1 reads SGHAT; CDR2 reads FQNNGV. The length of the CDR3 is 14 residues. V dropped 10 bases and J dropped 4; count of bases not matched to a gene: 10.

This clonotype has a count of ten or more. The rearrangement links TRBV20-1 to TRBJ2-2; D call uncertain. The CDR3 has 15 residues. From germline, CDR1 is DFQATT and CDR2 SNEGSKA (reference sequence). The V end was cut by 6 bases, the J end by 1 base, with 15 bases between. The DNA for the CDR3 is TGCAGTGCCCAGGCCCGGCGAAAGAACACCGGGGAGCTGTTTTTT. Its protein product is CSAQARRKNTGELFF.

This clonotype has at least ten counts. The chain links TRBV6-1 to TRBJ1-5; TRBD1 agrees at 8 bases. The germline gives CDR1 MNHNS, CDR2 SASEGT. Germline trimming cut 10 bases from V and 1 base from J; bases unmatched to any gene: 6. The CDR3 has 14 amino acids. CDR3 residues: CATGTGGSNQPQHF. CDR3 bases: TGTGCCACTGGAACAGGGGGGAGCAATCAGCCCCAGCATTTT.

There are a few counts of this clonotype. This sequence joins TRBV7-9 and TRBJ1-1, with no clear D. V was pared by 0 bases and J by 3 bases, with 8 bases between. The CDR3 loop spans 14 amino acids. Per germline, CDR1 SEHNR and CDR2 FQNEAQ (reference sequence). In DNA form, the CDR3 reads TGTGCCAGCAGCTTAGCGGGGAGGGACACTGAAGCTTTCTTT. Translated, it gives CASSLAGRDTEAFF. The variable domain in full, completed from reference TRBV7-9 and TRBJ1-1, reads DTGVSQNPRHKITKRGQNVTFRCDPISEHNRLYWYRQTLGQGPEFLTYFQNEAQLEKSRLLSDRFSAERPKGSFSTLEIQRTEQGDSAMYLCASSLAGRDTEAFFGQGTRLTVV.

This clonotype occurred many times. This chain links TRBV14 with TRBJ2-7; D unclear. With 6 bases removed from V and 5 bases from J, the gap between germline ends came to 8 bases. CDR1 and CDR2 from the germline V gene are SGHDN and FVKESK. The CDR3 has 11 amino acids. DNA for the CDR3: TGTGCCAGCAGGGGGTATGACGAGCAGTACTTC. Protein product: CASRGYDEQYF.

This clonotype was found many times. V gene TRBV4-2 combines with J gene TRBJ2-3, with 8 bases lining up with TRBD2. The CDR3 has 21 amino acids. The V and J ends lost 1 base and 6 bases, in that order; junction bases with no gene match: 24. CDR1 is LGHNA and CDR2 is YNFKEQ in the germline V gene. CDR3 nucleotide sequence: TGTGCCAGCAGCCAAGTCGGCGCTATAGTTAGGGGCGGGGGGCTAGGGGATACGCAGTATTTT. It encodes CASSQVGAIVRGGGLGDTQYF.

There are many counts of this clonotype. The chain joins TRBV28 to TRBJ1-2; 12 bases align to TRBD1. Germline trimming cut 6 bases from V and 7 bases from J; bases unmatched to any gene: 3. Germline assignment: CDR1 MDHEN and CDR2 SYDVKM. The CDR3 runs 13 residues. This CDR3 is CASRGQGAAGYTF. The CDR3, as DNA: TGTGCCAGCAGGGGACAGGGGGCGGCTGGCTACACCTTC.

Comment on this clonotype: At one boundary the junction diverges from the germline segment, which might be a read error. The chain combines TRBV28 with TRBJ2-5, with 7 bases that match TRBD2. The CDR3 has 16 amino acids. The germline gives CDR1 MDHEN, CDR2 SYDVKM. In DNA, the CDR3 is TGTGCCGGCAATCCTCGGGGGAGGGGCCGGCGAGAGGCCCAGTACTTC. Protein product: CAGNPRGRGRREAQYF.

This clonotype was observed at least ten times. This rearrangement joins TRBV24-1 to TRBJ2-5; 9 bases are shared with TRBD1. Germline V gene sequence: CDR1 KGHDR, CDR2 SFDVKD. J lost 3 bases, V lost 0 bases, and 7 bases had no gene match. This CDR3 comprises 17 residues. CDR3 protein: CATSDLVRQGGKETQYF. The CDR3 DNA reads TGTGCCACCAGTGATTTGGTGAGACAGGGGGGGAAAGAGACCCAGTACTTC.

This clonotype was detected only a few times. V and J are TRBV27 and TRBJ2-3; 9 bases map to TRBD2. The CDR3 contains 14 residues. V lost 10 bases to trimming and J lost 5 bases; unmatched junction nucleotides: 10. CDR1 and CDR2 (germline): MNHEY, SMNVEV (reference sequence). The CDR3 reads CATLGGRAGDTQYF. As DNA, the CDR3 is TGTGCCACCCTGGGCGGGAGGGCGGGAGATACGCAGTATTTT.

This clonotype has a count of ten or more. The gene calls are TRBV28 and TRBJ1-5; 12 nucleotides agree with TRBD1. This CDR3 comprises 15 residues. Trimming cost V 4 bases and J 6 bases; bases outside gene matches: 4. Germline CDR1 is MDHEN and CDR2 is SYDVKM. CDR3 DNA: TGTGCCAGCAGTTCCGGGACAGGGGGCAGTCAGCCCCAGCATTTT. It translates to CASSSGTGGSQPQHF.

This clonotype was counted many times. The gene calls are TRBV30 and TRBJ2-2; D gene ambiguous. This CDR3 contains 12 residues. Germline V gene data show CDR1 as GTSNPN and CDR2 as SVGIG (reference sequence). CDR3 residues: CARGKGVGELFF. CDR3 nucleotides: TGTGCGCGAGGAAAGGGTGTCGGGGAGCTGTTTTTT.

This chain links TRBV4-1 with TRBJ2-1; 8 bases agree with TRBD2. This CDR3 region has 16 residues. Germline V lookup: CDR1 MGHRA, CDR2 YSYEKL. V dropped 4 bases and J dropped 0; count of bases not matched to a gene: 5. CDR3 residues: CASSLTGTSSYNEQFF. In DNA, the CDR3 is TGCGCCAGCAGCCTGACCGGGACTAGCTCCTACAATGAGCAGTTCTTC.

The rearrangement links TRBV20-1 to TRBJ2-1; D not certain. The V gene's germline CDR1 is DFQATT and CDR2 SNEGSKA (reference sequence). Trimming removed 6 bases from V and 7 bases from J, with 13 bases in between. The CDR3 spans 12 residues. CDR3 residues: CSAGRGPNEQFF. For the CDR3, the DNA is TGCAGTGCAGGTCGAGGCCCGAATGAGCAGTTCTTC.